This T cell receptor (beta chain) comes out of a study of cytomegalovirus exposure and HLA in healthy donors. Trimming took 2 bases from V and 6 from J; bases not matched to a gene: 1. Germline loops: CDR1 MRHNA, CDR2 SNTAGT. The CDR3 is 15 amino acids. This clone was seen only a few times. PCR amplification relied on 60 Vbeta primers (plus 13 Jbeta primers). Generated by immunoSEQ multiplex PCR, the TCRdb table keeps only in-frame clones and is missing some. The sample records around 130,000 clones, approximately 79% being singletons. Sequences were obtained from PBMCs. The chain combines TRBV6-4 with TRBJ2-1; TRBD2 matches 13 bases. The source is a man aged 25 to 40 in good health and CMV-seronegative. CDR3 in amino acids: CASSDTSGGANEQFF. The CDR3 bases are TGTGCCAGCAGTGACACTAGCGGGGGGGCCAATGAGCAGTTCTTC.